Following are 5 T cell receptor beta chains from one sample sequenced in a study of blood T cell repertoires in COVID-19. Only in-frame clones appear in the TCRdb table, and some are missing; sequencing was by immunoSEQ multiplex PCR. Among approximately 190,000 clones listed, 84% were seen once. Specimen: peripheral blood. These receptors all come from a woman in her sixties or seventies with active or convalescent COVID-19.

The chain joins TRBV2 to TRBJ2-7; no clear D. V dropped 4 bases and J dropped 2 bases, with 9 bases sitting between them. The CDR3 covers 13 residues. In germline, CDR1 is SNHLY, CDR2 FYNNEI. The CDR3 sequence is CASSGYATYEQYF. Written as DNA, the CDR3 is TGTGCCAGCAGTGGCTACGCGACCTACGAGCAGTACTTC.

This clone was observed once. The chain uses TRBV6-1 and TRBJ2-1, with 9 bases aligning to TRBD2. V dropped 1 base and J dropped 4; count of bases not matched to a gene: 14. Germline CDR1 and CDR2: MNHNS and SASEGT. The CDR3 covers 19 residues. CDR3 in amino acids: CASSEEVGGGRAVYNEQFF. The CDR3 DNA sequence: TGTGCCAGCAGTGAAGAGGTGGGAGGCGGGAGGGCCGTGTACAATGAGCAGTTCTTC.

CDR3 sequence: CASSFGGNEQFF. The CDR3, as DNA: TGTGCCAGCAGTTTCGGGGGCAATGAGCAGTTCTTC. This sequence joins TRBV12-3 or TRBV12-4 and TRBJ2-1; TRBD2 is a possible D gene (6 bases). CDR3 size: 12 residues. V was cut by 3 bases and J by 6 bases, with 6 bases left in between.

This clone was counted a single time. This chain joins TRBV28 and TRBJ1-2; tentatively, D is TRBD1 (5 bases). Germline V gene data show CDR1 as MDHEN and CDR2 as SYDVKM. V was shortened by 2 bases and J by 6 bases, with 13 bases between the two germline ends. The CDR3 has 14 amino acids. CDR3 nucleotide sequence: TGTGCCAGCAGTTTAACGGGCAGGGCCAATGGCTACACCTTC. This encodes CASSLTGRANGYTF.

The chain is built from TRBV25-1 and TRBJ1-2; tentative D call: TRBD1 (5 bases). Per the germline V gene, CDR1 is MGHDK and CDR2 is SYGVNS. CDR3 length: 15 amino acids. V was trimmed by 2 bases and J by 0 bases, leaving 10 bases between them. The CDR3 loop is CASSEGFRANYGYTF. The DNA for the CDR3 is TGTGCCAGCAGTGAAGGCTTCAGGGCTAACTATGGCTACACCTTC.